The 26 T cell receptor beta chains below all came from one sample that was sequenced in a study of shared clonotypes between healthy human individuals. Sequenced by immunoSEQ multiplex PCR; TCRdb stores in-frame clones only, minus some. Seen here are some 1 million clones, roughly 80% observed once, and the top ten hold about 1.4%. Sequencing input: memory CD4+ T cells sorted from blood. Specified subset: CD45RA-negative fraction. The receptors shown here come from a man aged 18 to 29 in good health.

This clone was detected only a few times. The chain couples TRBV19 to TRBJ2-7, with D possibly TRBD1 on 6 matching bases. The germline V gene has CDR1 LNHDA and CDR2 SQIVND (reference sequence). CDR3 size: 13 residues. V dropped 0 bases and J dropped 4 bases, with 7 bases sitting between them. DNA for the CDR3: TGTGCCAGTAGTATAGAGGACAGTTACGAGCAGTACTTC. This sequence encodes CASSIEDSYEQYF.

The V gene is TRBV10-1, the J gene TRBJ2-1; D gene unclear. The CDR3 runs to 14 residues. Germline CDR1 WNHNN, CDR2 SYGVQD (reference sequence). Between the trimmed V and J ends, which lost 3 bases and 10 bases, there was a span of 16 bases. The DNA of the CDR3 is TGCGCCAGCAGTGAATCAGTCTTCATTGTGGAGCAGTTCTTC. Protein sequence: CASSESVFIVEQFF.

The CDR3 sequence: CASTPGVRSPLHF. CDR3 in DNA: TGTGCCAGCACCCCGGGGGTTAGATCACCCCTCCACTTT. The V gene is TRBV2, the J gene TRBJ1-6; the D gene is possibly TRBD1 (5 bases). V dropped 7 bases and J dropped 10 bases, with 14 bases sitting between them. CDR1 is SNHLY, CDR2 FYNNEI, per germline. The CDR3 totals 13 residues.

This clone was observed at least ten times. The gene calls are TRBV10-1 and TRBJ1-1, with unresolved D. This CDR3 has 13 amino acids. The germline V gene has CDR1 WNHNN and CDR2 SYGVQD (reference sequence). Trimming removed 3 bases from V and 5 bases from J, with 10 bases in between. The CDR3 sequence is CASSENAGTEAFF. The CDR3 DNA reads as TGCGCCAGCAGTGAAAACGCTGGGACTGAAGCTTTCTTT.

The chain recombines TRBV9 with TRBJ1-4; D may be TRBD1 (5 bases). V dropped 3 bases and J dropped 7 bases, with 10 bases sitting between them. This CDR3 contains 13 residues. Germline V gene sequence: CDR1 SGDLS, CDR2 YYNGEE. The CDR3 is CASSAMGTEKLFF. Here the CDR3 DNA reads TGTGCCAGCAGCGCCATGGGGACTGAAAAACTGTTTTTT.

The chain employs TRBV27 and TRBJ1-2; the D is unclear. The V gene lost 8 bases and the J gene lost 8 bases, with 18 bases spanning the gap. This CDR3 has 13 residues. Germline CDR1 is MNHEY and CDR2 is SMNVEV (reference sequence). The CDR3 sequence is CASRPRSVGGYTF. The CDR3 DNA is TGTGCCAGCCGCCCCAGGTCGGTGGGAGGCTACACCTTC.

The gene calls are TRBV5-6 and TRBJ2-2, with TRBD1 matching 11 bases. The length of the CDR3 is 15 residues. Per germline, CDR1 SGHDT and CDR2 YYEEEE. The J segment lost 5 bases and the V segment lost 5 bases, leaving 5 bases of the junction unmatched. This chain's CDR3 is CASSSGTGGTGELFF. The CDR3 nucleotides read TGTGCCAGCAGTTCCGGGACAGGGGGGACCGGGGAGCTGTTTTTT.

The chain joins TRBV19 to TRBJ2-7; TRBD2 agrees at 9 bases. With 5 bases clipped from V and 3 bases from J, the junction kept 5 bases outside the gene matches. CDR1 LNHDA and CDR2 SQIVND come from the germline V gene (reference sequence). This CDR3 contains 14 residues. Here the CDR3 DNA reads TGTGCCAGTAGTGCGGGAGGGTCGGTCTACGAGCAGTACTTC. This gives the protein CASSAGGSVYEQYF.

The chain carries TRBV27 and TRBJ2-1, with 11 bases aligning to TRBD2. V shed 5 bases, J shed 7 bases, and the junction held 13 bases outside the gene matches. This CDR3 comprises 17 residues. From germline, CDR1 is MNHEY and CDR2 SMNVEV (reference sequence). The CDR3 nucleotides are TGTGCCAGCAGTCTCCGCTACCCGGGACTAGCGGCTAATGAGCAGTTCTTC. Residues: CASSLRYPGLAANEQFF.

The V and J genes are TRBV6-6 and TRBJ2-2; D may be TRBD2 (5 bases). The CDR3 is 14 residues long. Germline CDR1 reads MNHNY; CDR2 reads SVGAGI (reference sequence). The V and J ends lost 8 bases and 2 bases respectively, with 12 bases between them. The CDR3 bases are TGTGCCAGCGTGGGGAGTTTCAACACCGGGGAGCTGTTTTTT. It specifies CASVGSFNTGELFF.

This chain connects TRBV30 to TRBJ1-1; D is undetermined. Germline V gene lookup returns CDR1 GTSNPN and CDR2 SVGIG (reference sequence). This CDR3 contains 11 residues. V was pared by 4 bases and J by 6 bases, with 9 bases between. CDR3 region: CAWIQRSEAFF. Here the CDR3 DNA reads TGTGCCTGGATACAGAGGTCTGAAGCTTTCTTT.

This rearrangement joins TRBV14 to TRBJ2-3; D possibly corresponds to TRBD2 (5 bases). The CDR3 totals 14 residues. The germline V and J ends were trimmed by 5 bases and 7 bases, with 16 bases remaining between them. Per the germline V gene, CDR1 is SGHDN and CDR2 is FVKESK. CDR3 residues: CASSYGGFRYTQYF. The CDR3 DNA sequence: TGTGCCAGCAGCTACGGCGGGTTTAGGTATACGCAGTATTTT.

CDR3 nucleotides: TGTGCCAGTTCGCAGGGCGAGGAAGCTTTCTTT. This encodes CASSQGEEAFF. V gene TRBV19 combines with J gene TRBJ1-1; D might be TRBD1 (5 bases). V was cut by 8 bases and J by 8 bases, with 12 bases left in between. Germline lookup yields CDR1 LNHDA and CDR2 SQIVND (reference sequence). The CDR3 is made up of 11 amino acids.

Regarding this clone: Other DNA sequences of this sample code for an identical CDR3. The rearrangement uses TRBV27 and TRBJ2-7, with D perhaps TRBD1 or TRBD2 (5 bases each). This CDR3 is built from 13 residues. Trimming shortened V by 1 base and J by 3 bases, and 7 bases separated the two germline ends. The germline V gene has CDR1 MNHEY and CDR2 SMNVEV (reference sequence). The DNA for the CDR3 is TGTGCCAGCAGTTTATGGGGGAGCTACGAGCAGTACTTC. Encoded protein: CASSLWGSYEQYF.

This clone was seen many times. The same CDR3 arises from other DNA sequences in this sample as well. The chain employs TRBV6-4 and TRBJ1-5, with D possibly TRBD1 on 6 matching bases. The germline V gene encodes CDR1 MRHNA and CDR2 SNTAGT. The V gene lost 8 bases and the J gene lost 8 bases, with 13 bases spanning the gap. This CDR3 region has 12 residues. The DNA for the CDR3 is TGTGCCAGCGCTCGTCAGGGGAAGCCCCAGCATTTT. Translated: CASARQGKPQHF.

CDR3 amino acids: CASSRLIGGASTDTQYF. DNA for the CDR3: TGTGCCAGCTCCCGTCTTATCGGGGGGGCTAGCACAGATACGCAGTATTTT. V is TRBV27 and J is TRBJ2-3; TRBD2 agrees at 8 bases. The V gene end was trimmed by 8 bases and the J gene end by 0 bases; junction bases not matched to a gene: 13. The germline gives CDR1 MNHEY, CDR2 SMNVEV (reference sequence). CDR3 length equals 17 residues.

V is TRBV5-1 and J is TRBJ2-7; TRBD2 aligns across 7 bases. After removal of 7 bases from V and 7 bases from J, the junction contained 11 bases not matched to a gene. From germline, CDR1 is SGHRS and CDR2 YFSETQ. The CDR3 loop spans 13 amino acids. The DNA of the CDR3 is TGCGCCAGCCGGCGGGAGCCTTCGCGAGAGCAGTACTTC. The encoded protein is CASRREPSREQYF.

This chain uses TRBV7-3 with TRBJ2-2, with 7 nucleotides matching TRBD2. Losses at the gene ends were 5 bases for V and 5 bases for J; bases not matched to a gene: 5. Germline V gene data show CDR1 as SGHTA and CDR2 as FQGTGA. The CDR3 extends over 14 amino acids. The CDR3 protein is CASSPGGGTGELFF. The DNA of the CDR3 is TGTGCCAGCAGCCCCGGCGGGGGAACCGGGGAGCTGTTTTTT.

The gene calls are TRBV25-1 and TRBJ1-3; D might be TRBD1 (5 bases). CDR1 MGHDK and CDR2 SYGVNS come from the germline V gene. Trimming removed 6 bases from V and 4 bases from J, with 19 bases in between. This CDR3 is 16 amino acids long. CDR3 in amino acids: CASRKDDRDGGNTIYF. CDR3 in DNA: TGTGCCAGCAGAAAGGACGACCGGGACGGAGGAAACACCATATATTTT.

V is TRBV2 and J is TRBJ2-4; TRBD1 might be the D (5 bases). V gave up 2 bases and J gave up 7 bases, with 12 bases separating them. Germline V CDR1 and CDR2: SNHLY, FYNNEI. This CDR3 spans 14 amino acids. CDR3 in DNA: TGTGCCAGCAGTGAATGGCGACAGCCGAACATTCAGTACTTC. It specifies CASSEWRQPNIQYF.

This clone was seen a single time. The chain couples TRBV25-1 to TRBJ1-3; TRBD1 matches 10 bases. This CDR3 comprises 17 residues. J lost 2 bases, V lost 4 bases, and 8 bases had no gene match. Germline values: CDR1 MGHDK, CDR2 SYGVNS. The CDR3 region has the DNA TGTGCCAGCAGTGCCGGGACAGGGGCCCCGGCTGGAAACACCATATATTTT. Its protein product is CASSAGTGAPAGNTIYF.

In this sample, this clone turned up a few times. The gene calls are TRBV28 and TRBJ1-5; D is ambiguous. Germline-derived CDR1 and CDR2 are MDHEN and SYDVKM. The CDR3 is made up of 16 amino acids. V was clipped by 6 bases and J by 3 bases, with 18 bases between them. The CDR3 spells CASSPSGGIDNQPQHF. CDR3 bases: TGTGCCAGCAGCCCCTCAGGTGGAATTGACAATCAGCCCCAGCATTTT.

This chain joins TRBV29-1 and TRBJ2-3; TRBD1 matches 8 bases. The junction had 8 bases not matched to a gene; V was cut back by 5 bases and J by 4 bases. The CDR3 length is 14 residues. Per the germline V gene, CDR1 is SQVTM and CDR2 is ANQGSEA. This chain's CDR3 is CSVSTGGPSDTQYF. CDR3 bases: TGCAGCGTTTCTACAGGGGGACCATCAGATACGCAGTATTTT.

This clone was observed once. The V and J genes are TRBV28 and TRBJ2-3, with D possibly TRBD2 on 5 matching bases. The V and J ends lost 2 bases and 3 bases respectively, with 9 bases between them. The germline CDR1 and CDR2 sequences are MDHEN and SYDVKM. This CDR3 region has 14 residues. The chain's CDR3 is CASSLVGETDTQYF. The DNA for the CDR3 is TGTGCCAGCAGTTTAGTCGGGGAAACAGATACGCAGTATTTT.

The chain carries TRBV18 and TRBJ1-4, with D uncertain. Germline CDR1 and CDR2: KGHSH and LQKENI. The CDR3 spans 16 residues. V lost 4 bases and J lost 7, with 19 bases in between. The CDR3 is CASSRSPTGSGEKLFF. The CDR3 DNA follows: TGTGCCAGCTCACGGTCCCCGACCGGGAGTGGTGAAAAACTGTTTTTT.

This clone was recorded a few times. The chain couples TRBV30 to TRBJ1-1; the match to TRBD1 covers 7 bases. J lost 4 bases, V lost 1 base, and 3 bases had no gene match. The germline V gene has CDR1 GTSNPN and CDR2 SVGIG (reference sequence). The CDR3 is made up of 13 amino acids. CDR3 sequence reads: CAWSEQGSTEAFF. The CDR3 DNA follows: TGTGCCTGGAGTGAACAGGGGAGCACTGAAGCTTTCTTT.